The following is a TCR beta chain sequence with its context. Its matching antigen is unknown. Specified treatment: roughly 20 received Ad26.COV2.S at low or high dose, single or two shots; about 5 received placebo; per-sample allocation not given. Specimens were obtained on day 63 following the first vaccine or placebo injection. An adult donor aged 18-55 years was enrolled in Boston. Ad26.COV2.S expressed prefusion-stabilized spike from the original Wuhan strain. J lost 4 bases, V lost 6 bases, and 22 bases had no gene match. From germline, CDR1 is MNHNY and CDR2 SVGAGI (reference sequence). The CDR3 is 20 amino acids. The data originate from a study of Ad26.COV2.S vaccination and SARS-CoV-2 variants. Sequencing was performed with immunoSEQ multiplex PCR; in TCRdb, only in-frame clones are kept and a portion is missing. The sample comprises some 250,000 clones, roughly 88% of which are singletons, and over 8.5% rests with the top ten.

Findings of the study overall: People who got the vaccine or the placebo had similar non-spike TCR breadth. Measures of TCR breadth and depth may have fallen short of total T cell responses.

The TCR sequence derives from a person aged 18-65 years who received the Ad26.COV2.S COVID-19 vaccine or a placebo. The V and J genes are TRBV6-6 and TRBJ2-7; 12 nucleotides align to TRBD2. Sequenced here: peripheral blood, sampled in a trial of Ad26.COV2.S vaccine versus placebo. CDR3 DNA: TGTGCCAGCAGCATTTCCCCCTTAGGACTAGCGGGAAAGGTGGGGTACGAGCAGTACTTC. Amino acids: CASSISPLGLAGKVGYEQYF.